This T cell receptor (beta chain) originates from a study of stem cell transplantation in POMP-related autoinflammatory disease. As for the study in general: The study hypothesized thymoproteasome defects skew the TRB repertoire via impaired CD8+ selection. CD8+ T cells were low and CD4+ cells naive-skewed before transplant. Study-level points and caveats: PRAID patients trended toward lower TRB diversity and higher clonality in all analyzed T-cell subsets.

TCRdb's table, derived via immunoSEQ multiplex PCR, lists solely in-frame clones and lacks some. Among fewer than 30,000 clones listed, 82% were seen once. With respect to this clone: The antigen remains unidentified.

The germline CDR1 and CDR2 sequences are LNHDA and SQIVND (reference sequence). The ends were cut back, 1 base at V and 0 bases at J, with 9 bases in the middle. This CDR3 contains 15 residues. PRAID featured prominent immunodeficiency. The sample was CD4+ T cells from PBMCs, taken before stem cell transplantation. V usage is TRBV19 and J usage is TRBJ1-1; D not resolved. The clonotype originates from a human donor with POMP-related autoinflammation and immune dysregulation (PRAID). As DNA, the CDR3 is TGTGCCAGTAGTATAGTCGGACGGTTGAACACTGAAGCTTTCTTT. It codes for CASSIVGRLNTEAFF.